A single sample gave rise to the 20 T cell receptor beta chains below, sequenced in a study of T cell repertoires in cytomegalovirus infection. TCRdb recomputed calls from the reads with MiXCR, one row per CDR3 protein. The table has around 770,000 distinct CDR3 sequences, 25% to 30% seen once. The antigens for these receptors are not known. Sequenced material: cultured CD8+ T cells from PBMCs, taken from culture after CMV antigen stimulation. The origin of the receptors is a human donor in good health (CMV status not recorded). Some clones in this sample may be carry-over from other donors' samples.

This chain joins TRBV5-1 and TRBJ2-1; tentatively, D is TRBD1 (6 bases). V lost 0 bases to trimming and J lost 5 bases, with 12 bases between them. The CDR3 length is 15 residues. CDR1 and CDR2 from the germline V gene are SGHRS and YFSETQ. CDR3 DNA sequence: TGCGCCAGCAGCTTGGCCTGGCAGGGGAACAATGAGCAGTTCTTC. It encodes CASSLAWQGNNEQFF. Full variable domain (rest looked up from reference TRBV5-1 and TRBJ2-1): KAGVTQTPRYLIKTRGQQVTLSCSPISGHRSVSWYQQTPGQGLQFLFEYFSETQRNKGNFPGRFSGRQFSNSRSEMNVSTLELGDSALYLCASSLAWQGNNEQFFGPGTRLTVL.

The sample holds a few counts of this clonotype. The chain joins TRBV6-1 to TRBJ1-1; 7 nucleotides line up with TRBD1. This CDR3 is 16 amino acids long. Germline loops: CDR1 MNHNS, CDR2 SASEGT. The junction had 6 bases not matched to a gene; V was cut back by 2 bases and J by 0 bases. CDR3: CASSEFGQEMNTEAFF. The DNA of the CDR3 is TGTGCCAGCAGTGAATTCGGACAGGAGATGAACACTGAAGCTTTCTTT.

In its sample, this clonotype was seen a few times. CDR3 in amino acids: CASSRLADNEQFF. The CDR3 DNA sequence: TGTGCCAGCAGTCGACTAGCGGACAATGAGCAGTTCTTC. This rearrangement joins TRBV2 to TRBJ2-1; 9 bases fit TRBD2. This CDR3 has 13 amino acids. V was pared by 5 bases and J by 5 bases, with 1 base of the junction left unmatched. CDR1 is SNHLY and CDR2 is FYNNEI in the germline V gene.

The chain is built from TRBV19 and TRBJ2-2; possible D gene TRBD1, 6 bases. Looked up from germline, CDR1 is LNHDA and CDR2 is SQIVND (reference sequence). The ends were cut back, 3 bases at V and 7 bases at J, with 15 bases in the middle. The CDR3 runs 15 residues. The CDR3 reads CASSIDLQGYGELFF. The DNA for the CDR3 is TGTGCCAGTAGTATTGACCTACAGGGTTACGGGGAGCTGTTTTTT.

This rearrangement joins TRBV19 to TRBJ1-6, with TRBD1 as a possible D gene (5 bases). Per germline, CDR1 LNHDA and CDR2 SQIVND (reference sequence). The CDR3 is 11 residues long. V lost 11 bases, J lost 12 bases, and 14 bases lay in between. Written as DNA, the CDR3 is TGTGCCTGTTCTGGTGGGGGACCCCTCCACTTT. Its protein product is CACSGGGPLHF.

This clonotype has a handful of counts. The V gene is TRBV6-1, the J gene TRBJ1-1; weak D call: TRBD1 (5 bases). The CDR3 extends over 16 amino acids. V was trimmed by 3 bases and J by 1 base, leaving 15 bases between them. Germline loops: CDR1 MNHNS, CDR2 SASEGT. The CDR3 is CASSEGVGRGNTEAFF. The CDR3 DNA sequence: TGTGCCAGCAGTGAGGGGGTTGGAAGGGGGAACACTGAAGCTTTCTTT.

The CDR3 sequence is CASGLVRGESGNTIYF. CDR3 sequence (DNA): TGTGCTAGTGGTTTGGTACGTGGGGAGTCGGGAAACACCATATATTTT. The chain recombines TRBV12-5 with TRBJ1-3; D gene uncertain. Germline V gives CDR1 LGHNT, CDR2 FRNRAP. V gave up 0 bases and J gave up 4 bases, with 13 bases separating them. The CDR3 has 16 amino acids. The variable domain in full, with the rest retrieved from reference TRBV12-5 and TRBJ1-3, is DARVTQTPRHKVTEMGQEVTMRCQPILGHNTVFWYRQTMMQGLELLAYFRNRAPLDDSGMPKDRFSAEMPDATLATLKIQPSEPRDSAVYFCASGLVRGESGNTIYFGEGSWLTVV.

This clonotype has only a few counts. The chain combines TRBV3-1 with TRBJ1-1; D is ambiguous. The CDR3 covers 13 residues. V was clipped by 7 bases and J by 5 bases, with 14 bases between them. Germline CDR1 is LGHDT and CDR2 is YNNKEL (reference sequence). Here the CDR3 reads CASIPSTGTEAFF. CDR3 DNA: TGTGCCAGCATCCCCTCGACGGGTACTGAAGCTTTCTTT.

This clonotype has only a few counts. The CDR3 protein is CASSSRQGSVSYEQYV. The DNA for the CDR3 is TGTGCCAGCAGTTCTCGACAGGGATCGGTGTCCTACGAGCAGTACGTC. The rearrangement links TRBV12-3 or TRBV12-4 to TRBJ2-7; 7 positions agree with TRBD1. The CDR3 sequence is 16 residues long. Trimming removed 4 bases from V and 1 base from J; junction bases left unmatched: 10.

This clonotype was counted a few times. V is TRBV27 and J is TRBJ2-1; 9 nucleotides match TRBD1. The CDR3 runs 16 residues. Germline V gene sequence: CDR1 MNHEY, CDR2 SMNVEV (reference sequence). V shed 6 bases and J 1 base; nucleotides not matched to a gene: 7. CDR3 in amino acids: CASRRYGTGSYNEQFF. The CDR3 DNA reads as TGTGCCAGCAGACGTTACGGGACAGGGTCCTACAATGAGCAGTTCTTC.

This clonotype was counted between two and nine times. The chain couples TRBV19 to TRBJ1-1; no clear D. The length of the CDR3 is 15 residues. Germline V CDR1 and CDR2: LNHDA, SQIVND (reference sequence). Trimming removed 6 bases at V and 0 bases at J, with 14 bases between. The CDR3 sequence is CASRPGRRLNTEAFF. The DNA for the CDR3 is TGTGCCAGTAGACCCGGACGGAGGTTGAACACTGAAGCTTTCTTT.

This clonotype was found once. The rearrangement joins TRBV5-1 to TRBJ1-2; D unclear. The CDR3 extends over 13 amino acids. Per germline, CDR1 SGHRS and CDR2 YFSETQ. Trimming stripped 4 bases from V and 4 bases from J, with 11 bases between. The CDR3 sequence is CASSGSQFYGYTF. Here the CDR3 DNA reads TGCGCCAGCAGCGGCTCGCAGTTCTATGGCTACACCTTC.

V usage is TRBV27 and J usage is TRBJ2-7; TRBD1 matches 9 bases. J lost 5 bases, V lost 6 bases, and 2 bases had no gene match. Looked up from germline, CDR1 is MNHEY and CDR2 is SMNVEV (reference sequence). The length of the CDR3 is 12 residues. The CDR3 region has the DNA TGTGCCAGCAGGGGACAGGGAAACGAGCAGTACGTC. Its translation: CASRGQGNEQYV.

This rearrangement joins TRBV29-1 to TRBJ2-1; D is unclear. The CDR3 totals 16 residues. The germline V gene encodes CDR1 SQVTM and CDR2 ANQGSEA. Between the trimmed V and J ends, which lost 0 bases and 1 base, there was a span of 13 bases. The CDR3 spells CSVEEGPWDSYNEQFF. In DNA, the CDR3 is TGCAGCGTTGAAGAGGGCCCCTGGGATTCCTACAATGAGCAGTTCTTC.

This chain connects TRBV20-1 to TRBJ2-5, with 10 positions matching TRBD2. The germline V gene encodes CDR1 DFQATT and CDR2 SNEGSKA (reference sequence). The J segment lost 5 bases and the V segment lost 2 bases, leaving 5 bases of the junction unmatched. The CDR3 runs to 14 residues. The CDR3 region has the DNA TGCAGTGCTAGACCAGCGGGGGGGCAGGAGACCCAGTACTTC. As protein: CSARPAGGQETQYF.

There are many counts of this clonotype. V is TRBV7-9 and J is TRBJ2-7; TRBD1 or TRBD2 may be the D gene (5 bases each). CDR3 length: 14 residues. V lost 5 bases and J 3 bases, leaving 14 bases between the germline ends. CDR1 SEHNR and CDR2 FQNEAQ come from the germline V gene (reference sequence). The CDR3: CASSPRDRYYEQYF. CDR3 nucleotide sequence: TGTGCCAGCAGCCCCCGGGACCGATACTACGAGCAGTACTTC.

The CDR3 loop is CASSRDRYQPQHF. The CDR3 DNA reads as TGTGCCAGCAGTCGGGACAGATATCAGCCCCAGCATTTT. This rearrangement joins TRBV28 to TRBJ1-5; 7 bases map to TRBD1. V was clipped by 5 bases and J by 5 bases; unmatched bases: 3. The CDR3 sequence is 13 residues long. Germline V gives CDR1 MDHEN, CDR2 SYDVKM. Filled out from reference TRBV28 and TRBJ1-5, the complete variable domain reads DVKVTQSSRYLVKRTGEKVFLECVQDMDHENMFWYRQDPGLGLRLIYFSYDVKMKEKGDIPEGYSVSREKKERFSLILESASTNQTSMYLCASSRDRYQPQHFGDGTRLSIL.

A remark on this clonotype: The junction and the germline gene differ at one end; a read error may be behind it. The chain is built from TRBV12-3 or TRBV12-4 and TRBJ2-5, with 7 bases lining up with TRBD1. There are 14 residues in the CDR3. The CDR3 bases are TGTGCCAACAGTCCTCAGACAGGGAAGGAGACCCAGTACTTC. Protein: CANSPQTGKETQYF.

The chain's CDR3 is CASSPSGTPNTEAFF. The CDR3 DNA is TGTGCCAGCAGCCCTAGTGGCACACCGAACACTGAAGCTTTCTTT. The chain links TRBV9 to TRBJ1-1; no reliable D call. The germline gives CDR1 SGDLS, CDR2 YYNGEE. V lost 4 bases, J lost 1 base, and 14 bases lay in between. The CDR3 covers 15 residues.

The chain recombines TRBV27 with TRBJ2-7; D may match TRBD1 or TRBD2 (5 bases each). Germline loops: CDR1 MNHEY, CDR2 SMNVEV (reference sequence). Trimming removed 5 bases at V and 0 bases at J, with 8 bases between. The CDR3 is made up of 13 amino acids. This chain's CDR3 is CASSEGSSYEQYF. Here the CDR3 DNA reads TGTGCCAGCAGTGAGGGGAGCTCCTACGAGCAGTACTTC.